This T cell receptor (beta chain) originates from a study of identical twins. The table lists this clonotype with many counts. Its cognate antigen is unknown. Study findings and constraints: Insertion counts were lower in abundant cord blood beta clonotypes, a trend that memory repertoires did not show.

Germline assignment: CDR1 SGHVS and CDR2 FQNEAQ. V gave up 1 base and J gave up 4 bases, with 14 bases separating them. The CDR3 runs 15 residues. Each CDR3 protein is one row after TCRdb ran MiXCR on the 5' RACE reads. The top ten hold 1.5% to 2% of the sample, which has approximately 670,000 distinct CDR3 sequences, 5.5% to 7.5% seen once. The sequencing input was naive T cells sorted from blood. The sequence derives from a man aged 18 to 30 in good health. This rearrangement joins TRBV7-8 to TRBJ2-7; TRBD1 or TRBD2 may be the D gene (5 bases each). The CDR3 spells CASSLGAGTVYEQYF. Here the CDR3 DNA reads TGTGCCAGCAGCTTAGGGGCAGGGACGGTTTACGAGCAGTACTTC.